This T cell receptor beta chain came from a study of cytomegalovirus exposure and HLA in healthy donors. The study, taken as a whole, reports: Across donors, most TCRs were seen rarely, yet some public ones were widespread. Cytomegalovirus status was reportedly diagnosed by the classifier with high specificity and sensitivity.

About this clone: The antigen is unknown.

The method was immunoSEQ multiplex PCR; TCRdb's version includes in-frame clones alone and lacks a portion of them. Of about 220,000 clones in the sample, around 90% were seen once. Germline loops: CDR1 SGDLS, CDR2 YYNGEE. Between the trimmed V and J ends, which lost 3 bases and 5 bases, there was a span of 15 bases. The CDR3 loop spans 15 amino acids. Material: PBMCs. The sequence was collected from a woman aged 18-30 years in good health and CMV-seronegative. The chain carries TRBV9 and TRBJ1-5; D is possibly TRBD1 (6 bases). CDR3 region: CASSAGGADYQPQHF. Here the CDR3 DNA reads TGTGCCAGCAGCGCGGGGGGGGCTGACTATCAGCCCCAGCATTTT.